This T cell receptor (beta chain) appears in the sequencing data of a study of molecular identifiers for immune sequencing clone quantification. Naive CD8 libraries came from around 18,000 to 910,000 sorted cells with 10%, 30% or 50% RNA. Sorting captured naive CD8 T cells as CD8+CD4-CCR7+CD45RA+. TCRdb passed the PCR reads through MiXCR, listing each CDR3 protein once. The data show about 640,000 distinct CDR3 sequences, 15% to 20% seen once. Trimming stripped 6 bases from V and 4 bases from J, with 26 bases between. This CDR3 is 18 amino acids long. The sequencing sample was made of naive CD8+ T cells from blood, with Jurkat cell RNA spiked in. Subset here: FACS-sorted CD8+CD4-CCR7+CD45RA+ naive T cells. The sequence was collected from a human donor in good health. Some libraries in this study had Jurkat cell RNA spiked in. The rearrangement links TRBV12-3 or TRBV12-4 to TRBJ2-3; a weak D match, TRBD2 (6 bases). CDR3 in amino acids: CASSPGYGDSSLADTQYF. The CDR3 nucleotides are TGTGCCAGCAGCCCGGGCTACGGGGACTCCAGTTTAGCAGATACGCAGTATTTT.